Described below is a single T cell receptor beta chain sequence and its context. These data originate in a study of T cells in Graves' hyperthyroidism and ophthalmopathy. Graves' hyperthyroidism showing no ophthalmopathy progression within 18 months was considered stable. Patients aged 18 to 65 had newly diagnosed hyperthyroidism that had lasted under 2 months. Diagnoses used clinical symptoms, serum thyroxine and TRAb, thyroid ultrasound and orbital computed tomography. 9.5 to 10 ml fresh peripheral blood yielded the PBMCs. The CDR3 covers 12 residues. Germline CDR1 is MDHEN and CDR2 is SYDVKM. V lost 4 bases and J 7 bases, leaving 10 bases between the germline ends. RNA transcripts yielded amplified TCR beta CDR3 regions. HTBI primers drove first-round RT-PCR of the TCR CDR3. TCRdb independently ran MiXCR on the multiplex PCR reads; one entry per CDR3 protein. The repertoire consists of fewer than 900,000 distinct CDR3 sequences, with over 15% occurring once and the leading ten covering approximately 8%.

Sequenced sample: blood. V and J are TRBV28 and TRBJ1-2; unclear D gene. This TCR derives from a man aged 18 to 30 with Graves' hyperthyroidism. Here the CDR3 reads CASSSRPAGYTF. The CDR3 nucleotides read TGTGCCAGCAGTTCCAGACCGGCTGGCTACACCTTC.